This TCR beta chain appears in the sequencing data of a study of blood T cell repertoires in COVID-19. Study-level information: Acute-phase and convalescent COVID-19 samples originated in the United States, Italy and Spain. The analysed material was cDNA or gDNA that came from T cells, B-cell-depleted T cells, or PBMCs.

In the authors' methods: Cell counts per sample came from amplifying reference gene primers. The method was immunoSEQ multiplex PCR; TCRdb's version includes in-frame clones alone and lacks a portion of them. D and trimming were read from the DNA, whereas the V and J calls and clone size are those reported in that table. The table records 55,000 to 90,000 clones, more than 80% of them present only once. This clone was picked up a small number of times. Material: peripheral blood. The receptor comes from a woman over 75 with active or convalescent COVID-19.

CDR3 in DNA: TGTGCCACCAGCAGCCACAGGGGTTTGAACACCGGGGAGCTGTTTTTT. This sequence encodes CATSSHRGLNTGELFF. The rearrangement uses TRBV15 and TRBJ2-2; 7 nucleotides agree with TRBD1. CDR3 length: 16 residues. Germline CDR1 reads LNHNV; CDR2 reads YYDKDF (reference sequence). After removal of 3 bases from V and 1 base from J, the junction contained 5 bases not matched to a gene.